The 27 T cell receptor beta chains given below trace back to one sample, sequenced in a study of blood T cell repertoires in COVID-19. Produced via immunoSEQ multiplex PCR; TCRdb's table is partial and in-frame only. The sample holds about 190,000 clones, approximately 84% seen once. The sequenced sample consisted of PBMCs or T cells enriched from blood (not recorded which). The receptors were sampled from a woman aged 25 to 45 who had recovered from COVID-19.

J is TRBJ1-2 and V is TRBV3-1 (or the pseudogene TRBV3-2), with 8 bases aligning to TRBD1. The CDR3 runs to 17 residues. Germline V gene lookup returns CDR1 LGHDT and CDR2 YNNKEL (reference sequence). V shed 1 base, J shed 5 bases, and the junction held 12 bases outside the gene matches. CDR3 sequence: CASSQVFGDRGEYGYTF. The CDR3 DNA sequence: TGTGCCAGCAGCCAAGTCTTCGGCGACAGGGGTGAATATGGCTACACCTTC.

The CDR3 loop is CASSRRMNTEAFF. CDR3 coding DNA: TGCGCCAGCAGTCGGCGGATGAACACTGAAGCTTTCTTT. This sequence joins TRBV10-1 and TRBJ1-1, with D uncertain. The germline V gene has CDR1 WNHNN and CDR2 SYGVQD (reference sequence). The CDR3 extends over 13 amino acids. Trimming removed 5 bases from V and 0 bases from J, with 7 bases in between.

The rearrangement uses TRBV5-6 and TRBJ1-3; D is uncertain. The CDR3 spans 14 residues. Trimming took 4 bases from V and 2 from J, leaving 10 bases between them. CDR1 and CDR2 (germline): SGHDT, YYEEEE. The CDR3 sequence: CASSAQITGNTIYF. In DNA, the CDR3 is TGTGCCAGCAGCGCCCAGATAACTGGAAACACCATATATTTT.

This clone was counted ten times or more. The chain recombines TRBV6-2 or TRBV6-3 with TRBJ2-5; D gene unclear. V was trimmed by 2 bases and J by 3 bases, leaving 10 bases between them. The germline V gene encodes CDR1 MNHEY and CDR2 SVGEGT. This CDR3 spans 14 amino acids. The CDR3 sequence is CASSYLPVKETQYF. CDR3 bases: TGTGCCAGCAGTTACCTGCCAGTTAAAGAGACCCAGTACTTC.

This chain connects TRBV7-2 to TRBJ2-7; 9 bases match TRBD1. Germline trimming cut 3 bases from V and 2 bases from J; bases unmatched to any gene: 5. The CDR3 has 15 amino acids. Germline V gives CDR1 SGHTA, CDR2 FQGNSA. The CDR3 region has the DNA TGTGCCAGCAGCTTGGCCGGACAGGGGACCTACGAGCAGTACTTC. This encodes CASSLAGQGTYEQYF.

The V and J genes are TRBV28 and TRBJ2-7, with 9 bases that match TRBD2. V was pared by 6 bases and J by 4 bases, with 7 bases of the junction left unmatched. The V gene's germline CDR1 is MDHEN and CDR2 SYDVKM. This CDR3 is 14 amino acids long. CDR3 nucleotide sequence: TGTGCCAGCAGCCGGATTAGCGGGAGTTACGAGCAGTACTTC. Its protein is CASSRISGSYEQYF.

This chain links TRBV29-1 with TRBJ2-1, with 8 positions matching TRBD1. Germline V gene lookup returns CDR1 SQVTM and CDR2 ANQGSEA. With 2 bases clipped from V and 5 bases from J, the junction kept 2 bases outside the gene matches. The CDR3 runs 13 residues. This chain's CDR3 is CSVEQGADNEQFF. For the CDR3, the DNA is TGCAGCGTTGAACAGGGGGCGGACAATGAGCAGTTCTTC.

This chain joins TRBV5-1 and TRBJ1-6; D ambiguous. This CDR3 is built from 13 residues. Germline V gene data show CDR1 as SGHRS and CDR2 as YFSETQ. V was pared by 1 base and J by 8 bases, with 7 bases between. The CDR3, as DNA: TGCGCCAGCAGCTTGAAAAGAGATTCACCCCTCCACTTT. This sequence encodes CASSLKRDSPLHF.

The rearrangement joins TRBV7-6 to TRBJ2-3; D remains ambiguous. The CDR3 has 12 amino acids. Germline lookup yields CDR1 SGHVS and CDR2 FNYEAQ. The germline V and J ends were trimmed by 4 bases and 8 bases, with 10 bases remaining between them. The CDR3 nucleotides read TGTGCCAGCAGCTCGTGGGCCAGTACGCAGTATTTT. Amino acids: CASSSWASTQYF. The variable domain in full, with the rest retrieved from reference TRBV7-6 and TRBJ2-3, is GAGVSQSPRYKVTKRGQDVALRCDPISGHVSLYWYRQALGQGPEFLTYFNYEAQQDKSGLPNDRFSAERPEGSISTLTIQRTEQRDSAMYRCASSSWASTQYFGPGTRLTVL.

Written as DNA, the CDR3 is TGTGCCATCAGTGAGTCTGAAGGCCCCCGGGAGGGTCAGCCCCAGCATTTT. Translated, it gives CAISESEGPREGQPQHF. The rearrangement uses TRBV10-3 and TRBJ1-5; unclear D gene. V was shortened by 0 bases and J by 6 bases, with 18 bases between the two germline ends. The CDR3 runs 17 residues. Germline V gene data show CDR1 as ENHRY and CDR2 as SYGVKD.

This rearrangement joins TRBV28 to TRBJ1-2; no definite D call. Germline V CDR1 and CDR2: MDHEN, SYDVKM. V lost 6 bases and J 4 bases, leaving 18 bases between the germline ends. This CDR3 has 15 residues. The CDR3 sequence is CASRTTGRAAYGYTF. In DNA, the CDR3 is TGTGCCAGCAGGACAACGGGAAGAGCGGCCTATGGCTACACCTTC.

V is TRBV24-1 and J is TRBJ2-2; 10 bases align to TRBD1. CDR1 KGHDR and CDR2 SFDVKD come from the germline V gene. The CDR3 sequence is 17 residues long. The V gene end was trimmed by 0 bases and the J gene end by 4 bases; junction bases not matched to a gene: 4. The CDR3 DNA reads as TGTGCCACCAGTGATTTGAGACAGGGGGCGACCACCGGGGAGCTGTTTTTT. Protein product: CATSDLRQGATTGELFF.

This sequence joins TRBV21-1 and TRBJ1-3; whether TRBD1, the table's D call, matches the DNA was not checked. TRBV21-1 is shown as a pseudogene. CDR3 length: 22 residues. The CDR3 is CASSKTFGGIDRARWFGNTIYF. In nucleotides, the CDR3 is TGTGCCAGCAGCAAGACGTTCGGGGGAATCGACAGGGCTCGATGGTTCGGAAACACCATATATTTT.

This chain joins TRBV30 and TRBJ2-1; 9 positions match TRBD1. The V and J ends lost 4 bases and 7 bases, in that order; junction bases with no gene match: 8. This CDR3 region has 14 residues. Germline V gene data show CDR1 as GTSNPN and CDR2 as SVGIG (reference sequence). CDR3 protein: CAWNRATGGNEQFF. The DNA for the CDR3 is TGTGCCTGGAATCGGGCGACAGGGGGTAATGAGCAGTTCTTC.

This clone was seen only once. This sequence joins TRBV2 and TRBJ1-4, with unresolved D. The CDR3 is 14 amino acids. Germline CDR1 is SNHLY and CDR2 is FYNNEI. The V and J ends lost 5 bases and 7 bases respectively, with 14 bases between them. The CDR3 DNA reads TGTGCCAGCAGTCTTGACACGTTAAGTGAAAAACTGTTTTTT. This translates into CASSLDTLSEKLFF.

The chain has TRBV9 and TRBJ2-5; D unclear. The CDR3 runs 13 residues. CDR1 is SGDLS and CDR2 is YYNGEE in the germline V gene. The V and J ends lost 3 bases and 4 bases respectively, with 10 bases between them. The CDR3: CASSAAAGETQYF. CDR3 sequence (DNA): TGTGCCAGCAGCGCCGCGGCTGGAGAGACCCAGTACTTC. Based on the CDR3 plus reference TRBV9 and TRBJ2-5, the full variable domain is DSGVTQTPKHLITATGQRVTLRCSPRSGDLSVYWYQQSLDQGLQFLIQYYNGEERAKGNILERFSAQQFPDLHSELNLSSLELGDSALYFCASSAAAGETQYFGPGTRLLVL.

The rearrangement links TRBV6-5 to TRBJ2-5; 8 nucleotides align to TRBD2. CDR3 length: 11 residues. Germline V gene lookup returns CDR1 MNHEY and CDR2 SVGAGI. Trimming removed 7 bases from V and 9 bases from J; junction bases left unmatched: 4. The CDR3 reads CASTPGGAQYF. CDR3 DNA sequence: TGTGCCAGCACCCCGGGAGGGGCCCAGTACTTC.

V gene TRBV29-1 combines with J gene TRBJ1-5, with D perhaps matching TRBD1 (6 bases). Germline CDR1 reads SQVTM; CDR2 reads ANQGSEA. Trimming shortened V by 6 bases and J by 3 bases, and 12 bases separated the two germline ends. CDR3 length: 13 residues. CDR3 protein: CSVTTGINQPQHF. The CDR3 DNA follows: TGCAGCGTAACTACAGGGATCAATCAGCCCCAGCATTTT. The full variable domain, rest sourced from reference TRBV29-1 and TRBJ1-5, is SAVISQKPSRDICQRGTSLTIQCQVDSQVTMMFWYRQQPGQSLTLIATANQGSEATYESGFVIDKFPISRPNLTFSTLTVSNMSPEDSSIYLCSVTTGINQPQHFGDGTRLSIL.

The chain employs TRBV28 and TRBJ1-2; tentatively, D is TRBD1 (5 bases). Germline V CDR1 and CDR2: MDHEN, SYDVKM. V was trimmed by 6 bases and J by 8 bases, leaving 16 bases between them. There are 13 residues in the CDR3. The CDR3 DNA follows: TGTGCCAGCAGCCCGGGGGTGGGGCAGGGCTACACCTTC. Amino acid sequence: CASSPGVGQGYTF.

The chain has TRBV3-1 (or the pseudogene TRBV3-2) and TRBJ2-3; 7 bases are shared with TRBD2. CDR3 length equals 15 residues. The V gene's germline CDR1 is LGHDT and CDR2 YNNKEL (reference sequence). J was trimmed by 4 bases and V by 1 base; bases with no gene match: 5. The CDR3: CASSQGGTTPDTQYF. The CDR3, as DNA: TGTGCCAGCAGCCAAGGCGGGACTACACCAGATACGCAGTATTTT.

This chain links TRBV6-2 or TRBV6-3 with TRBJ1-5; perhaps TRBD1 as D (5 bases). The germline CDR1 and CDR2 sequences are MNHEY and SVGEGT. Trimming removed 4 bases at V and 3 bases at J, with 16 bases between. The CDR3 runs to 16 residues. CDR3 in amino acids: CASSSPSGGYNQPQHF. In nucleotides, the CDR3 is TGTGCCAGCAGTTCCCCCAGCGGGGGTTACAATCAGCCCCAGCATTTT.

J is TRBJ1-1 and V is TRBV29-1; possible D gene TRBD1, 5 bases. Trimming took off 4 bases at V and 5 bases at J, with 17 bases between the two ends. Looked up from germline, CDR1 is SQVTM and CDR2 is ANQGSEA. The CDR3 covers 14 residues. CDR3 sequence (DNA): TGCAGCGTTGTTCCCGGGGGTGGTTGGACTGAAGCTTTCTTT. Translating gives CSVVPGGGWTEAFF. The whole variable domain, filled in from reference TRBV29-1 and TRBJ1-1, reads SAVISQKPSRDICQRGTSLTIQCQVDSQVTMMFWYRQQPGQSLTLIATANQGSEATYESGFVIDKFPISRPNLTFSTLTVSNMSPEDSSIYLCSVVPGGGWTEAFFGQGTRLTVV.

Only a few counts were recorded for this clone. The CDR3 nucleotides are TGTGCCAGCAGCTTCAGGGGGGCGAGGACTGAAGCTTTCTTT. It translates to CASSFRGARTEAFF. The chain carries TRBV3-1 (or the pseudogene TRBV3-2) and TRBJ1-1, with 7 bases identical to TRBD1. The CDR3 is 14 amino acids. The germline gives CDR1 LGHDT, CDR2 YNNKEL (reference sequence). Trimming removed 5 bases from V and 5 bases from J; junction bases left unmatched: 8.

The rearrangement uses TRBV4-1 and TRBJ1-2; possible D gene TRBD1, 5 bases. The V end lost 0 bases, the J end lost 1 base, and 15 bases lay between the germline ends. CDR1 MGHRA and CDR2 YSYEKL come from the germline V gene. CDR3 length: 17 residues. The CDR3 DNA reads as TGCGCCAGCAGCCAAGATCGATGGCAGGGAAGTAACTATGGCTACACCTTC. This translates into CASSQDRWQGSNYGYTF.

This clone was seen a handful of times. J is TRBJ1-3 and V is TRBV6-5, with D maybe TRBD1 (5 bases). This CDR3 spans 14 amino acids. V lost 6 bases to trimming and J lost 8 bases, with 17 bases between them. Germline values: CDR1 MNHEY, CDR2 SVGAGI. CDR3 residues: CASSALGGRDTIYF. The CDR3 region has the DNA TGTGCCAGCAGCGCCCTGGGGGGGAGGGACACCATATATTTT.

This chain uses TRBV6-5 with TRBJ1-6; TRBD1 agrees at 8 bases. Germline trimming cut 2 bases from V and 7 bases from J; bases unmatched to any gene: 7. The CDR3 is 16 residues long. The germline gives CDR1 MNHEY, CDR2 SVGAGI. CDR3 in amino acids: CASSYRRQGANSPLHF. The CDR3 nucleotides are TGTGCCAGCAGTTACCGCCGTCAGGGGGCAAATTCACCCCTCCACTTT.

This clone was found a few times. The genes are TRBV4-1 and TRBJ2-1, with 14 bases aligning to TRBD2. Germline V lookup: CDR1 MGHRA, CDR2 YSYEKL. V lost 5 bases and J lost 6; bases outside the gene matches: 9. The CDR3 runs 17 residues. As DNA, the CDR3 is TGCGCCAGCAGCTCCCGGACTAGCGGGAGGAGAGGCAATGAGCAGTTCTTC. Its translation is CASSSRTSGRRGNEQFF.